The present entry profiles one T cell receptor (beta chain) with its context. TCRdb processed the 5' RACE reads anew with MiXCR; each CDR3 protein has one entry. The profile shows around 80,000 distinct CDR3 sequences, approximately 12% of them singletons. Trimming cost V 3 bases and J 4 bases, with 11 bases left between them. CDR1 SNHLY and CDR2 FYNNEI come from the germline V gene. The CDR3 totals 14 residues. The data are from a study of early T cells in non-severe SARS-CoV-2 infection. V and J are TRBV2 and TRBJ2-3; D unresolved. The TCR comes from an adult who was a healthcare worker with PCR-confirmed SARS-CoV-2 infection or an uninfected control (not recorded which). Source material: whole blood. The CDR3 sequence: CASSDGRKADTQYF. The CDR3 coding sequence is TGTGCCAGCAGTGATGGGCGGAAAGCAGATACGCAGTATTTT.